The 6 T cell receptor beta chains reported below all come from one sample, sequenced in a study of cytomegalovirus exposure and HLA in healthy donors (TCRdb year 2017). Library creation used the immunoSEQ multiplex PCR assay. The multiplex PCR relied on a mix of 60 forward primers for TCR Vbeta segments and 13 reverse primers for TCR Jbeta segments. TCRdb limited this immuneACCESS table to in-frame rearrangements with V and J called. A share of clones is missing; checked studies link under half to unresolved V genes, and the rest is unexplained. Here the sample has 150,000 to 200,000 clones; more than 60% occur a single time. The biggest ten clones account for around 11% of the sample. Sequenced sample: PBMCs. The origin of the receptors is a man between 18 and 29 years old in good health and CMV-seropositive.

The rearrangement joins TRBV10-1 to TRBJ2-7; TRBD2 aligns across 9 bases. The germline V gene has CDR1 WNHNN and CDR2 SYGVQD (reference sequence). The CDR3 spans 15 residues. The V gene end was trimmed by 3 bases and the J gene end by 7 bases; junction bases not matched to a gene: 10. CDR3 DNA: TGCGCCAGCAGTGATAGCGGGAGCCTATCGGGGGAGCAGTACTTC. Encoded protein: CASSDSGSLSGEQYF.

V usage is TRBV6-1 and J usage is TRBJ2-3, with D possibly being TRBD2 (5 bases). The length of the CDR3 is 14 residues. Trimming cost V 7 bases and J 2 bases, with 13 bases left between them. CDR1 MNHNS and CDR2 SASEGT come from the germline V gene. As DNA, the CDR3 is TGTGCCAGCACCGTAGCGAGCCTCACAGATACGCAGTATTTT. Protein sequence: CASTVASLTDTQYF.

This chain uses TRBV9 with TRBJ2-5; D is possibly TRBD1 (6 bases). The closer fit of TRBJ2-7 to the DNA end suggests the J call may be wrong. Germline V gene sequence: CDR1 SGDLS, CDR2 YYNGEE. This CDR3 region has 14 residues. CDR3 sequence (DNA): TGTGCCAGCAGCGTAGAAGGGGGATCCTACGAGCAGTACTTC. It codes for CASSVEGGSYEQYF.

The chain carries TRBV21-1 and TRBJ2-7; TRBD1, the table's D call, was not compared with the DNA. TRBV21-1 is tagged as a pseudogene. The CDR3 contains 14 residues. CDR3 region: CASSTRTGGYEQYF. DNA of the CDR3: TGTGCCAGCAGCACCCGGACAGGGGGCTACGAGCAGTACTTC.

CDR3 coding DNA: TGTGCCAGCAGCGCCTTGGGGGGTGGTACTGAAGCTTTCTTT. Translation gives CASSALGGGTEAFF. V gene TRBV5-4 combines with J gene TRBJ1-1; a weak D match, TRBD1 (5 bases). Trimming took off 4 bases at V and 5 bases at J, with 15 bases between the two ends. The CDR3 has 14 amino acids. Germline CDR1 reads SGHNT; CDR2 reads YYREEE (reference sequence).

This clone turned up a few times. J is TRBJ2-3 and V is TRBV6-1; the match to TRBD2 covers 8 bases. CDR1 and CDR2 from the germline V gene are MNHNS and SASEGT. There are 13 residues in the CDR3. Unmatched junction bases numbered 2, after V lost 3 bases and J lost 6 bases. Here the CDR3 DNA reads TGTGCCAGCAGTGAGGGACTAGTGGATACGCAGTATTTT. This codes for CASSEGLVDTQYF.